A selection of T cell receptor beta chains follows, all from one sample in a study of blood T cell repertoires in COVID-19. The method was immunoSEQ multiplex PCR; TCRdb's version includes in-frame clones alone and lacks a portion of them. The table has around 52,000 clones, about nine tenths seen once. The specimen sequenced was peripheral blood. The receptors were gathered from a woman of 80 years or more with COVID-19, enrolled during active disease. Each CDR3 is given with its conserved first and last residue. D genes are given only for firm matches. Expanded clones get a size class; other rows say once, few or many, or leave the size out.

CDR3	V	J	size	D
CASSQERLGYGYTF	TRBV14	TRBJ1-2	-	-
CASMGTSGGTDTQYF	TRBV2	TRBJ2-3	few	TRBD2
CASSQGWAVLNEKLFF	TRBV4-1	TRBJ1-4	-	-
CASSGAGGGTDTQYF	TRBV6-1	TRBJ2-3	-	TRBD2
CASSLDPGSNTEAFF	TRBV5-1	TRBJ1-1	few	-
CASSPRGGAKNIQYF	TRBV6-5	TRBJ2-4	many	TRBD2
CASRGGPQGEQFF	TRBV6-5	TRBJ2-1	-	-
CASSARTGKGGSPLHF	TRBV3-1/TRBV3-2	TRBJ1-6	-	TRBD1
CASSLGVTGGFGYTF	TRBV7-9	TRBJ1-2	-	TRBD1
CASSLVVSRAQPQHF	TRBV7-2	TRBJ1-5	-	-
CASSPHPNYEQYF	TRBV18	TRBJ2-7	once	-
CASRPREHSNQPQHF	TRBV6-5	TRBJ1-5	-	-
CASSEGQPLSNQPQHF	TRBV6-1	TRBJ1-5	-	TRBD1
CAAMPETAGFREQFF	TRBV6-5	TRBJ2-1	-	-
CAISVRVAGGNTIYF	TRBV10-3	TRBJ1-3	-	-
CASSNRNTEAFF	TRBV14	TRBJ1-1	once	-